The 9 T cell receptor beta chains given below trace back to one sample, sequenced in a study of blood T cell repertoires in COVID-19. The repertoire was sequenced with immunoSEQ multiplex PCR; TCRdb's copy has only in-frame clones and lacks some. The table lists roughly 130,000 clones, 84% of them singletons, with 3% to 4.5% in the top ten. The sequencing input was PBMCs or T cells enriched from blood (not recorded which). All receptors come from a woman aged 25 to 39 who had recovered from COVID-19.

J is TRBJ2-1 and V is TRBV9; TRBD2 aligns across 16 bases. CDR1 is SGDLS and CDR2 is YYNGEE in the germline V gene. J was trimmed by 9 bases and V by 4 bases; bases with no gene match: 10. CDR3 length equals 17 residues. For the CDR3, the DNA is TGTGCCAGCAGCCCCGAAGAGGGGACTAGCGGGAGGGGTGAGCAGTTCTTC. Translated: CASSPEEGTSGRGEQFF.

This rearrangement joins TRBV19 to TRBJ1-2; unclear D gene. The germline V gene has CDR1 LNHDA and CDR2 SQIVND (reference sequence). The CDR3 sequence is 16 residues long. Trimming removed 6 bases from V and 4 bases from J, with 21 bases in between. This chain's CDR3 is CASSSTSMGRGYGYTF. The CDR3 nucleotides read TGTGCCAGTAGCTCCACCAGTATGGGCCGGGGCTATGGCTACACCTTC.

The rearrangement joins TRBV14 to TRBJ1-6; weak D call: TRBD1 (6 bases). V lost 4 bases to trimming and J lost 6 bases, with 10 bases between them. Germline V gene data show CDR1 as SGHDN and CDR2 as FVKESK. The CDR3 is 14 residues long. The CDR3 sequence: CASSLGTSNSPLHF. The CDR3 nucleotides read TGTGCCAGCAGCCTCGGGACATCTAATTCACCCCTCCACTTT.

The V gene is TRBV10-3, the J gene TRBJ2-3; TRBD1 might be the D (6 bases). This CDR3 spans 17 amino acids. CDR1 and CDR2 from the germline V gene are ENHRY and SYGVKD. V shed 4 bases and J shed 5 bases, with 22 bases lying between them. The CDR3 loop is CAISGPSTRGGRDTQYF. CDR3 in DNA: TGTGCCATCAGTGGGCCTTCCACCAGGGGCGGTAGAGATACGCAGTATTTT.

This chain links TRBV6-2 or TRBV6-3 with TRBJ2-1; TRBD1 aligns across 11 bases. The CDR3 consists of 18 residues. The germline CDR1 and CDR2 sequences are MNHEY and SVGEGT. V gave up 4 bases and J gave up 4 bases; unmatched junction bases: 12. CDR3 DNA: TGTGCCAGCAGTTCCCCCTTCCCCGGGACAGGGGGGTACAATGAGCAGTTCTTC. It specifies CASSSPFPGTGGYNEQFF.

The J gene is TRBJ2-1, the V gene TRBV18; weak D call: TRBD2 (5 bases). The CDR3 covers 14 residues. Per germline, CDR1 KGHSH and CDR2 LQKENI. V lost 2 bases to trimming and J lost 3 bases, with 8 bases between them. CDR3 amino acids: CASSPSAGYNEQFF. Here the CDR3 DNA reads TGTGCCAGCTCACCATCCGCGGGCTACAATGAGCAGTTCTTC. Supplemented by reference TRBV18 and TRBJ2-1, the full variable domain reads NAGVMQNPRHLVRRRGQEARLRCSPMKGHSHVYWYRQLPEEGLKFMVYLQKENIIDESGMPKERFSAEFPKEGPSILRIQQVVRGDSAAYFCASSPSAGYNEQFFGPGTRLTVL.

The chain recombines TRBV28 with TRBJ2-5; 13 bases line up with TRBD2. The V segment lost 5 bases and the J segment 5 bases; nucleotides outside the gene matches: 14. The CDR3 runs 18 residues. Germline CDR1 and CDR2: MDHEN and SYDVKM. The CDR3 protein is CASSLLSGTSGIVETQYF. In DNA form, the CDR3 reads TGTGCCAGCAGTCTTCTTTCCGGGACTAGCGGGATCGTCGAGACCCAGTACTTC.

V and J are TRBV7-9 and TRBJ1-1; 7 nucleotides match TRBD1. Looked up from germline, CDR1 is SEHNR and CDR2 is FQNEAQ (reference sequence). This CDR3 has 15 residues. The V gene end was trimmed by 3 bases and the J gene end by 0 bases; junction bases not matched to a gene: 4. The CDR3 DNA reads TGTGCCAGCAGCTTCCGGACAGGTATGAACACTGAAGCTTTCTTT. Amino acids: CASSFRTGMNTEAFF.

The V call is TRBV5-4, the J call TRBJ2-1, with no clear D. CDR3 length: 12 residues. Looked up from germline, CDR1 is SGHNT and CDR2 is YYREEE (reference sequence). V lost 0 bases and J 7 bases, leaving 5 bases between the germline ends. The DNA for the CDR3 is TGTGCCAGCAGCTTGGCGAGGAATGAGCAGTTCTTC. This codes for CASSLARNEQFF. Full variable domain (missing parts from reference TRBV5-4 and TRBJ2-1): ETGVTQSPTHLIKTRGQQVTLRCSSQSGHNTVSWYQQALGQGPQFIFQYYREEENGRGNFPPRFSGLQFPNYSSELNVNALELDDSALYLCASSLARNEQFFGPGTRLTVL.